This T cell receptor (beta chain) appears in the sequencing data of a study of T cells in Graves' hyperthyroidism and ophthalmopathy. Study-level findings and limits: The model identified upcoming ophthalmopathy a median around 7.1 months ahead of onset. Ophthalmopathy and stable hyperthyroidism were separated by a 13 V-J model. Also found in blood were most expanded thyroid clonotypes above 0.001.

The CDR3 is 12 residues long. Trimming pared 6 bases from V and 9 bases from J, leaving 17 bases between. Germline assignment: CDR1 DFQATT and CDR2 SNEGSKA (reference sequence). Amplification of TCR beta CDR3 regions used RNA as the template. The study used the HTBI primer set for a first-round RT-PCR of the TCR CDR3. TCRdb called the multiplex PCR reads again in MiXCR, with one record for every CDR3 protein. The repertoire holds about 380,000 distinct CDR3 sequences, with approximately 15% as singletons. Newly diagnosed hyperthyroidism patients aged 18 to 65 years had disease lasting under 2 months. This clonotype was detected many times. Its target is not known.

The chain carries TRBV20-1 and TRBJ1-2; possibly TRBD1 for D (5 bases). The TCR sequence derives from a man between 25 and 39 years old with Graves' hyperthyroidism that later progressed to Graves' ophthalmopathy. The source material was blood. CDR3 amino acids: CSALRDDSSYTF. The CDR3 region has the DNA TGCAGTGCACTAAGGGACGACAGCAGCTACACCTTC.